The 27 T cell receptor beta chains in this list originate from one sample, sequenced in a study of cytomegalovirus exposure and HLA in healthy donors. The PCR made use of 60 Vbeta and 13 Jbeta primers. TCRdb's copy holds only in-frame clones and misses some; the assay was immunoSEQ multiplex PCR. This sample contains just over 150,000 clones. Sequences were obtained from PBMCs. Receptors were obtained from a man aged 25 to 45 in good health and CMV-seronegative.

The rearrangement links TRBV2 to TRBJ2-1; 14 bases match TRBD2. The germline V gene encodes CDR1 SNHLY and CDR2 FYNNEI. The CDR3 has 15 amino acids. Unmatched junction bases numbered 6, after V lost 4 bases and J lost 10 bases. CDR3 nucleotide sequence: TGTGCCAGCAGTGGAGGGACTAGCGGGAGTGTCGAGCAGTTCTTC. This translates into CASSGGTSGSVEQFF.

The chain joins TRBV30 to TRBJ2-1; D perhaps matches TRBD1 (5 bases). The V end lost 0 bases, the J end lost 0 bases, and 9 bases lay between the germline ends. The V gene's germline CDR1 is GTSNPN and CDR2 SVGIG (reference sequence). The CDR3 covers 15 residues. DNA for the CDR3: TGTGCCTGGAGTGTCCAGGGATCCTCCTACAATGAGCAGTTCTTC. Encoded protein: CAWSVQGSSYNEQFF.

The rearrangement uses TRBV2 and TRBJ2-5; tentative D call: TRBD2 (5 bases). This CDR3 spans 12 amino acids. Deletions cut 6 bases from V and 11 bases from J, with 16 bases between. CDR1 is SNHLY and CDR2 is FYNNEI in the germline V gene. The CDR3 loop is CASRPQAGEQYF. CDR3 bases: TGTGCCAGCAGGCCGCAGGCCGGGGAGCAGTACTTC. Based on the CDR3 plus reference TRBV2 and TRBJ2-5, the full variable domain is EPEVTQTPSHQVTQMGQEVILRCVPISNHLYFYWYRQILGQKVEFLVSFYNNEISEKSEIFDDQFSVERPDGSNFTLKIRSTKLEDSAMYFCASRPQAGEQYFGPGTRLLVL.

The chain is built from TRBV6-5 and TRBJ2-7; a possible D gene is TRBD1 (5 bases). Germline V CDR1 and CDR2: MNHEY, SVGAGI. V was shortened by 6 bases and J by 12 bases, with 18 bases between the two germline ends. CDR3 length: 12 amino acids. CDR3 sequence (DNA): TGTGCCAGCAGCCTACCCGGACACAGCGCGTACTTC. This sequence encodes CASSLPGHSAYF.

The CDR3 sequence is CASSLLGSSYEQYF. Here the CDR3 DNA reads TGTGCCAGCAGCTTACTGGGGAGCTCCTACGAGCAGTACTTC. This sequence joins TRBV7-9 and TRBJ2-7; D is possibly TRBD2 (5 bases). V was trimmed by 2 bases and J by 0 bases, leaving 8 bases between them. The length of the CDR3 is 14 residues. Germline-derived CDR1 and CDR2 are SEHNR and FQNEAQ (reference sequence).

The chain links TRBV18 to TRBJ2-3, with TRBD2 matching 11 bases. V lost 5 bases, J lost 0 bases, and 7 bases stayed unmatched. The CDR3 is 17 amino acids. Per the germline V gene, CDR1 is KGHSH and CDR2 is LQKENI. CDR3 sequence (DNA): TGTGCCAGCTCATCCTGGACTAGCGGGTCTAGCACAGATACGCAGTATTTT. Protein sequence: CASSSWTSGSSTDTQYF.

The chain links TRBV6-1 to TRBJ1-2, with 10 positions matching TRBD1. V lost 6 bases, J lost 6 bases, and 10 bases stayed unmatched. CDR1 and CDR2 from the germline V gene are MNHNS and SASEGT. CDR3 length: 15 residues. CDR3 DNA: TGTGCCAGCAGGGCTGGACAGGGGGACCTGGATGGCTACACCTTC. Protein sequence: CASRAGQGDLDGYTF.

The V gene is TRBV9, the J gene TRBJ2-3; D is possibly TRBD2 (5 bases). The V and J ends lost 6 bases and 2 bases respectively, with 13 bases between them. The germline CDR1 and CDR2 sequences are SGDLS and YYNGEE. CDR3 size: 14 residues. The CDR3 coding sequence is TGTGCCAGCACCCTTGGAGGCTTCACAGATACGCAGTATTTT. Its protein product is CASTLGGFTDTQYF.

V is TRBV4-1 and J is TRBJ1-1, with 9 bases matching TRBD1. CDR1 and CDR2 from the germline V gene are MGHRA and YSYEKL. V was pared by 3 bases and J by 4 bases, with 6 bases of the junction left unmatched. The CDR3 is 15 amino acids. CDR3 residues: CASSHETGGRTEAFF. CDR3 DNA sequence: TGCGCCAGCAGCCATGAGACAGGGGGACGCACTGAAGCTTTCTTT.

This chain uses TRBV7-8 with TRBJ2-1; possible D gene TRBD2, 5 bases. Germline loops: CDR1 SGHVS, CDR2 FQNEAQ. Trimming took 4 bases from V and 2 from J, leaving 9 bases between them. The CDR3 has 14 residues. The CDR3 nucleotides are TGTGCCAGCAGCTCTCGGGAACCCTACAATGAGCAGTTCTTC. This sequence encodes CASSSREPYNEQFF.

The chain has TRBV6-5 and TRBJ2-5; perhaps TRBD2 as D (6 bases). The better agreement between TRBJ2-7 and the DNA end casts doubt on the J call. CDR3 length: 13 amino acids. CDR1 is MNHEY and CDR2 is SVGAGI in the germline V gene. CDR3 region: CALGGPSSYEQYF. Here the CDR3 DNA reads TGTGCCTTAGGAGGGCCCAGCTCCTACGAGCAGTACTTC.

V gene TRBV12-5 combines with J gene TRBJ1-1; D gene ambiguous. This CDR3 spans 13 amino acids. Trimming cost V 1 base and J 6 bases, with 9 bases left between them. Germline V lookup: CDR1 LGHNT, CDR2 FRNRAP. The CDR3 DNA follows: TGTGCTAGTGGTTTGGCCCGGACTGCTGAAGCTTTCTTT. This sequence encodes CASGLARTAEAFF.

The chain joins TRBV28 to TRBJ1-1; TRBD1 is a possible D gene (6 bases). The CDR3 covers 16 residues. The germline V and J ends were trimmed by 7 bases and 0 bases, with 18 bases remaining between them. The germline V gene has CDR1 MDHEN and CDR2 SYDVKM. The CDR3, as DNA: TGTGCCAGCACTCGGACAGCTCTCGTCATGAACACTGAAGCTTTCTTT. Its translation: CASTRTALVMNTEAFF.

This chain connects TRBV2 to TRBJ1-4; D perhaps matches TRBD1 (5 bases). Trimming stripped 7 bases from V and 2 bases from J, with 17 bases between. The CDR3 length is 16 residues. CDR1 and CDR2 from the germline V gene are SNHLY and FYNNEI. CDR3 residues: CASKNPGGITNEKLFF. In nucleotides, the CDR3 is TGTGCCAGCAAAAACCCGGGGGGGATTACTAATGAAAAACTGTTTTTT.

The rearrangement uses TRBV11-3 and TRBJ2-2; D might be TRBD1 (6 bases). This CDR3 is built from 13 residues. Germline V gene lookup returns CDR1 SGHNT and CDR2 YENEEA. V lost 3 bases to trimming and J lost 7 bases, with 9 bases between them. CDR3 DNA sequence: TGTGCCAGCAGCTTGGGGGCAAACGGGGAGCTGTTTTTT. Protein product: CASSLGANGELFF.

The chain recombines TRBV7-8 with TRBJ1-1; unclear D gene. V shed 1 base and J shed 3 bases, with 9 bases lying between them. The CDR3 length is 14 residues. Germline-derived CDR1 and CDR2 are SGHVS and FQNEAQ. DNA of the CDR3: TGTGCCAGCAGCTTAGTGGTCCGGGACACTGAAGCTTTCTTT. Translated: CASSLVVRDTEAFF.

The CDR3 coding sequence is TGTGCCATCAGGGTATCGGACAGGGTTCGAGCTTTCTTT. The encoded protein is CAIRVSDRVRAFF. The chain couples TRBV10-3 to TRBJ1-1, with 8 bases identical to TRBD1. V trimming: 6 bases; J trimming: 10 bases; junction bases outside the gene matches: 10. Germline CDR1 is ENHRY and CDR2 is SYGVKD. The CDR3 consists of 13 residues.

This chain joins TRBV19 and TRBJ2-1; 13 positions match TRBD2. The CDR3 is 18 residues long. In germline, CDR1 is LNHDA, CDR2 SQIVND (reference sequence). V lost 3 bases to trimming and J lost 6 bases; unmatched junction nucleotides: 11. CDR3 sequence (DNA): TGTGCCAGTAGTATCCCGAGGGTGGGGACTAGCGGGATCAATGAGCAGTTCTTC. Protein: CASSIPRVGTSGINEQFF.

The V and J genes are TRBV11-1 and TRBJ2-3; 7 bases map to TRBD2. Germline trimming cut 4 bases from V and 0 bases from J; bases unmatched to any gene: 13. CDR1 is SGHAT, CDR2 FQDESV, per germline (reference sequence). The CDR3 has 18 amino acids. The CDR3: CASSSARAGEGSTDTQYF. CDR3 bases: TGTGCCAGCAGCTCCGCCCGGGCGGGAGAAGGCAGCACAGATACGCAGTATTTT.

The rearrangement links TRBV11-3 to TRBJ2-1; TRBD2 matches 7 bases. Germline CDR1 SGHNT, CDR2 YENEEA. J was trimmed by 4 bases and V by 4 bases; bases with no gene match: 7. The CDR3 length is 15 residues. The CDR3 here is CASSSGGLGYNEQFF. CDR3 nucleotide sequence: TGTGCCAGCAGCTCGGGGGGACTTGGATACAATGAGCAGTTCTTC.

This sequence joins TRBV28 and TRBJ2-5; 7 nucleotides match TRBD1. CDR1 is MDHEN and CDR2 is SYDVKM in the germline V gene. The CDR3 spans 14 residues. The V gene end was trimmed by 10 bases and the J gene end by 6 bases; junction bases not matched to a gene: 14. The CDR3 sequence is CATSIGGTGKTQYF. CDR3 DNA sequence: TGTGCCACTTCAATAGGGGGCACGGGTAAGACCCAGTACTTC.

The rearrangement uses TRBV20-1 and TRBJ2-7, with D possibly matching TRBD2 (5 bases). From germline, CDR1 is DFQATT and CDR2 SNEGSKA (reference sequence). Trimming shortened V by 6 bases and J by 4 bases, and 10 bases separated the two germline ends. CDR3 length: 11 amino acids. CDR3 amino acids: CSATDLYEQYF. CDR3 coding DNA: TGCAGTGCCACGGACTTGTACGAGCAGTACTTC.

The CDR3 nucleotides are TGTGCCAGCAGCTTAGCCCCCCGCCAGGGCGAAGCTTTCTTT. Translated, it gives CASSLAPRQGEAFF. This chain uses TRBV7-9 with TRBJ1-1; D is perhaps TRBD1 (5 bases). The CDR3 extends over 14 amino acids. V gave up 0 bases and J gave up 8 bases, with 13 bases separating them. Germline V lookup: CDR1 SEHNR, CDR2 FQNEAQ (reference sequence).

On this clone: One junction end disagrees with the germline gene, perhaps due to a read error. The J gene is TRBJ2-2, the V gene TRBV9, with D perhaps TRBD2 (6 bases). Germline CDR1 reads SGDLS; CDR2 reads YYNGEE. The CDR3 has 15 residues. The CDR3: CASILRDFEHRGAVF. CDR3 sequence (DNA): TGTGCCAGCATTCTCCGGGACTTCGAACACCGGGGAGCTGTTTTT.

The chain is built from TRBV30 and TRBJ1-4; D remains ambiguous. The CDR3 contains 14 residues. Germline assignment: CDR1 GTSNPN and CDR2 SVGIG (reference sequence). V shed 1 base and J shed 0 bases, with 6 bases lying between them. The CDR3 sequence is CAWSDGATNEKLFF. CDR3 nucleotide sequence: TGTGCCTGGAGTGATGGAGCAACTAATGAAAAACTGTTTTTT.

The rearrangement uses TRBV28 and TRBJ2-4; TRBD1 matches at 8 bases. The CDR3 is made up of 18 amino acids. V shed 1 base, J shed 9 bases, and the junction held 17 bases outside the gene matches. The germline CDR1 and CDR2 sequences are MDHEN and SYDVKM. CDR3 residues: CASSLLWSRDRTRGIQYF. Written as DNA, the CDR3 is TGTGCCAGCAGTTTATTATGGAGTCGGGACAGGACCAGGGGCATTCAGTACTTC.

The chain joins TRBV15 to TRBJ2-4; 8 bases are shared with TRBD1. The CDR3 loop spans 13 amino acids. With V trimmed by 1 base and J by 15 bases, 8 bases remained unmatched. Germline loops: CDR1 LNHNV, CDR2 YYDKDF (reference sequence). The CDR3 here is CATSRGGQGTRYF. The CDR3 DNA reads TGTGCCACCAGCAGAGGCGGACAGGGAACCCGGTACTTC.